The next 25 T cell receptor beta chains were all read from a single sample in a study of blood T cell repertoires in COVID-19. Produced via immunoSEQ multiplex PCR; TCRdb's table is partial and in-frame only. This table has 320,000 or so clones, about 90% appearing once. The specimen was PBMCs or T cells enriched from blood (not recorded which). The receptors stem from a woman aged 30 to 39 who had recovered from COVID-19.

The chain is built from TRBV10-2 and TRBJ1-5, with a weak D call TRBD1 (5 bases). V lost 2 bases, J lost 0 bases, and 17 bases lay in between. CDR3 length: 18 residues. CDR1 is WSHSY, CDR2 SAAADI, per germline. For the CDR3, the DNA is TGCGCCAGCAGTGAGCCCGAAACGGGACTGTATAGCAATCAGCCCCAGCATTTT. Translation: CASSEPETGLYSNQPQHF.

The rearrangement joins TRBV12-5 to TRBJ1-2, with 9 bases matching TRBD1. V lost 5 bases to trimming and J lost 0 bases; unmatched junction nucleotides: 10. The CDR3 runs to 17 residues. Germline V gene sequence: CDR1 LGHNT, CDR2 FRNRAP. The CDR3 region is CASGGGNRGRTNYGYTF. The CDR3, as DNA: TGTGCTAGTGGTGGAGGGAACAGGGGGCGGACTAACTATGGCTACACCTTC.

This rearrangement joins TRBV30 to TRBJ1-5; D is possibly TRBD1 (6 bases). V shed 4 bases and J shed 6 bases, with 16 bases lying between them. In germline, CDR1 is GTSNPN, CDR2 SVGIG (reference sequence). CDR3 length: 14 residues. The CDR3 reads CAWTGRGLSQPQHF. DNA of the CDR3: TGTGCCTGGACCGGCAGGGGTCTTAGTCAGCCCCAGCATTTT.

DNA of the CDR3: TGTGCCAGCAGCGTAGTGGGTCTAGCGACCGACAATGAGCAGTTCTTC. It is translated as CASSVVGLATDNEQFF. The genes are TRBV9 and TRBJ2-1; D is possibly TRBD2 (6 bases). CDR3 length equals 16 residues. V was shortened by 0 bases and J by 5 bases, with 15 bases between the two germline ends. In germline, CDR1 is SGDLS, CDR2 YYNGEE.

J is TRBJ1-2 and V is TRBV5-5, with D possibly matching TRBD1 (6 bases). The CDR3 runs 14 residues. V was cut by 0 bases and J by 5 bases, with 11 bases left in between. CDR1 and CDR2 from the germline V gene are SGHKS and YYEKEE (reference sequence). In nucleotides, the CDR3 is TGTGCCAGCAGCTTGGCGACAGGAGAATATGGCTACACCTTC. It encodes CASSLATGEYGYTF.

The V gene is TRBV5-6, the J gene TRBJ1-5; D perhaps matches TRBD1 (5 bases). The CDR3 sequence is 17 residues long. Germline loops: CDR1 SGHDT, CDR2 YYEEEE. The V end was cut by 0 bases, the J end by 13 bases, with 26 bases between. This CDR3 reads CASSLGPTGRVGRGQHF. CDR3 nucleotides: TGTGCCAGCAGCTTGGGGCCCACTGGCAGGGTGGGTAGGGGACAGCATTTT.

This chain links TRBV5-1 with TRBJ1-1; no reliable D call. CDR3 length equals 14 residues. V lost 2 bases, J lost 6 bases, and 14 bases lay in between. Germline CDR1 is SGHRS and CDR2 is YFSETQ. The CDR3 DNA reads as TGCGCCAGCAGCTTACGGGGTGACGGAGCTGAAGCTTTCTTT. Residues: CASSLRGDGAEAFF.

This rearrangement joins TRBV7-9 to TRBJ1-1, with D perhaps TRBD1 (6 bases). This CDR3 is 15 amino acids long. Between the trimmed V and J ends, which lost 4 bases and 0 bases, there was a span of 12 bases. Germline CDR1 is SEHNR and CDR2 is FQNEAQ (reference sequence). The chain's CDR3 is CASSSWTDMNTEAFF. The CDR3 DNA follows: TGTGCCAGCAGCTCCTGGACAGACATGAACACTGAAGCTTTCTTT.

The chain uses TRBV2 and TRBJ2-2; 8 nucleotides line up with TRBD2. Trimming at V came to 7 bases and at J to 4 bases, leaving 5 bases not matched to a gene. The CDR3 is made up of 14 amino acids. Germline-derived CDR1 and CDR2 are SNHLY and FYNNEI. The CDR3 DNA is TGTGCCAGCATCGGGGCGGGGGGCACCGGGGAGCTGTTTTTT. Residues: CASIGAGGTGELFF.

This chain connects TRBV18 to TRBJ2-7, with D possibly TRBD2 on 6 matching bases. Germline CDR1 KGHSH, CDR2 LQKENI. This CDR3 is built from 14 residues. V dropped 3 bases and J dropped 2 bases, with 11 bases sitting between them. The CDR3 is CASSPDRGTYEQYF. The DNA for the CDR3 is TGTGCCAGCTCACCCGACCGGGGGACCTACGAGCAGTACTTC.

Details on this clone: Other DNA sequences of this sample code for an identical CDR3. The chain joins TRBV28 to TRBJ1-5; unclear D gene. This CDR3 comprises 15 residues. Germline lookup yields CDR1 MDHEN and CDR2 SYDVKM. Between the trimmed V and J ends, which lost 3 bases and 0 bases, there was a span of 9 bases. Written as DNA, the CDR3 is TGTGCCAGCAGTTTGAGGAGGGATAGCAATCAGCCCCAGCATTTT. Its translation is CASSLRRDSNQPQHF. Combining the CDR3 with reference TRBV28 and TRBJ1-5 gives the whole variable domain DVKVTQSSRYLVKRTGEKVFLECVQDMDHENMFWYRQDPGLGLRLIYFSYDVKMKEKGDIPEGYSVSREKKERFSLILESASTNQTSMYLCASSLRRDSNQPQHFGDGTRLSIL.

This clone was picked up one time. The chain carries TRBV9 and TRBJ2-2, with D tentatively TRBD1 (6 bases). The CDR3 extends over 15 amino acids. Germline-derived CDR1 and CDR2 are SGDLS and YYNGEE. The V gene lost 4 bases and the J gene lost 1 base, with 11 bases spanning the gap. The CDR3 region has the DNA TGTGCCAGCAGCTCCAAAGGGGGGAACACCGGGGAGCTGTTTTTT. Its translation: CASSSKGGNTGELFF. Based on the CDR3 plus reference TRBV9 and TRBJ2-2, the full variable domain is DSGVTQTPKHLITATGQRVTLRCSPRSGDLSVYWYQQSLDQGLQFLIQYYNGEERAKGNILERFSAQQFPDLHSELNLSSLELGDSALYFCASSSKGGNTGELFFGEGSRLTVL.

V gene TRBV5-1 combines with J gene TRBJ1-6; D is ambiguous. CDR1 is SGHRS and CDR2 is YFSETQ in the germline V gene. The CDR3 contains 14 residues. The germline V and J ends were trimmed by 4 bases and 2 bases, with 7 bases remaining between them. The CDR3 DNA reads as TGCGCCAGCAGCATAGACACCTATAATTCACCCCTCCACTTT. It codes for CASSIDTYNSPLHF.

The gene calls are TRBV19 and TRBJ1-3; D unclear. The CDR3 is 13 residues long. Looked up from germline, CDR1 is LNHDA and CDR2 is SQIVND (reference sequence). V was shortened by 6 bases and J by 4 bases, with 10 bases between the two germline ends. CDR3 residues: CASSVRSGNTIYF. The DNA of the CDR3 is TGTGCCAGTAGCGTGAGGTCCGGAAACACCATATATTTT.

This clone occurred once. The gene calls are TRBV13 and TRBJ1-2; the match to TRBD1 covers 10 bases. The germline gives CDR1 PRHDT, CDR2 FYEKMQ (reference sequence). This CDR3 has 18 amino acids. Trimming removed 5 bases from V and 4 bases from J; junction bases left unmatched: 16. The CDR3 loop is CASSELKSGTGDFYGYTF. The CDR3 DNA reads TGTGCCAGCAGCGAACTAAAATCCGGGACAGGGGACTTCTATGGCTACACCTTC.

This clone was observed a single time. This sequence joins TRBV7-2 and TRBJ2-7; 12 bases are shared with TRBD1. This CDR3 comprises 15 residues. With 4 bases clipped from V and 3 bases from J, the junction kept 4 bases outside the gene matches. The germline CDR1 and CDR2 sequences are SGHTA and FQGNSA. This CDR3 reads CASSSGTGGFYEQYF. DNA for the CDR3: TGTGCCAGCAGCTCCGGGACAGGGGGCTTCTACGAGCAGTACTTC.

This chain links TRBV10-3 with TRBJ2-7; D is possibly TRBD1 (7 bases). The V gene lost 3 bases and the J gene lost 6 bases, with 18 bases spanning the gap. CDR1 ENHRY and CDR2 SYGVKD come from the germline V gene. This CDR3 comprises 15 residues. The CDR3 nucleotides read TGTGCCATCAGTGAAATGGGGGGACAGACTGGCGAGCAGTACTTC. It codes for CAISEMGGQTGEQYF.

The V and J genes are TRBV18 and TRBJ1-1; D ambiguous. The germline V gene has CDR1 KGHSH and CDR2 LQKENI. This CDR3 region has 15 residues. V shed 5 bases and J shed 2 bases, with 15 bases lying between them. In DNA, the CDR3 is TGTGCCAGCTCATTCCAGACTGGTTACAACACTGAAGCTTTCTTT. Translation: CASSFQTGYNTEAFF.

The CDR3 sequence: CATSDWTGSGYLGYTF. CDR3 nucleotide sequence: TGTGCCACCAGTGATTGGACAGGGAGTGGGTATCTTGGCTACACCTTC. The V call is TRBV24-1, the J call TRBJ1-2, with 8 bases fitting TRBD1. In germline, CDR1 is KGHDR, CDR2 SFDVKD. The CDR3 loop spans 16 amino acids. V lost 2 bases and J lost 7; bases outside the gene matches: 11.

The chain joins TRBV4-3 to TRBJ2-7; D is perhaps TRBD2 (7 bases). The CDR3 length is 14 residues. The V gene lost 3 bases and the J gene lost 2 bases, with 11 bases spanning the gap. The germline V gene has CDR1 LGHNA and CDR2 YSLEER. The CDR3 sequence: CASSHLGGPYEQYF. The CDR3 DNA reads as TGCGCCAGCAGCCACTTGGGGGGGCCCTACGAGCAGTACTTC.

The rearrangement joins TRBV5-1 to TRBJ2-3; possible D gene TRBD1, 5 bases. Looked up from germline, CDR1 is SGHRS and CDR2 is YFSETQ. The CDR3 has 15 residues. The germline V and J ends were trimmed by 3 bases and 5 bases, with 16 bases remaining between them. The CDR3 is CASSSWIGAGDTQYF. DNA of the CDR3: TGCGCCAGCAGCTCATGGATTGGGGCAGGAGATACGCAGTATTTT. The whole variable domain, filled in from reference TRBV5-1 and TRBJ2-3, reads KAGVTQTPRYLIKTRGQQVTLSCSPISGHRSVSWYQQTPGQGLQFLFEYFSETQRNKGNFPGRFSGRQFSNSRSEMNVSTLELGDSALYLCASSSWIGAGDTQYFGPGTRLTVL.

The chain uses TRBV6-5 and TRBJ1-5, with D maybe TRBD1 (6 bases). The V gene lost 8 bases and the J gene lost 8 bases, with 16 bases spanning the gap. The CDR3 runs 13 residues. CDR1 is MNHEY, CDR2 SVGAGI, per germline. The CDR3 region has the DNA TGTGCCAGCGGCGGGGGCCCTAGGAAGCCCCAGCATTTT. Its translation: CASGGGPRKPQHF.

V and J are TRBV5-1 and TRBJ1-4; maybe TRBD1 (6 bases). The CDR3 covers 16 residues. Germline V gene data show CDR1 as SGHRS and CDR2 as YFSETQ. Trimming stripped 0 bases from V and 8 bases from J, with 17 bases between. As DNA, the CDR3 is TGCGCCAGCAGCTTGGGAGGACAGAGCAGAGAGGAAAAACTGTTTTTT. Residues: CASSLGGQSREEKLFF.

The chain links TRBV27 to TRBJ2-3; tentative D call: TRBD2 (6 bases). The germline V gene has CDR1 MNHEY and CDR2 SMNVEV (reference sequence). The V end was cut by 5 bases, the J end by 5 bases, with 20 bases between. CDR3 length: 16 residues. The CDR3 loop is CASSPTRALAVDTQYF. CDR3 DNA: TGTGCCAGCAGTCCGACTAGAGCATTAGCAGTAGATACGCAGTATTTT.

J is TRBJ2-3 and V is TRBV10-3, with 12 bases aligning to TRBD2. Germline-derived CDR1 and CDR2 are ENHRY and SYGVKD. CDR3 length: 17 amino acids. The V and J ends lost 11 bases and 2 bases, in that order; junction bases with no gene match: 14. The CDR3 nucleotides read TGTGCCGTCCACAGGACCGGGACTAGCGGGTCCACAGATACGCAGTATTTT. Amino acids: CAVHRTGTSGSTDTQYF.